This T cell receptor beta chain was profiled in a study of yellow fever vaccine responses in identical twins. This clonotype was detected only once. Each CDR3 protein gets one entry after TCRdb re-called the RT-PCR reads with MiXCR. The profile shows 15,000 to 20,000 distinct CDR3 sequences, roughly 80% of them singletons. Germline lookup yields CDR1 SQVTM and CDR2 ANQGSEA. The length of the CDR3 is 13 residues. Trimming shortened V by 6 bases and J by 3 bases, and 14 bases separated the two germline ends. Sequencing used T cells from blood (PBMCs), unsorted or a sorted subset (not recorded which), obtained before or after yellow fever vaccination (not recorded which). The origin of this receptor is a woman aged 18-29 years who received the yellow fever vaccine. The gene calls are TRBV29-1 and TRBJ2-5; D possibly corresponds to TRBD1 (6 bases). The chain's CDR3 is CSVGQFNEETQYF. CDR3 sequence (DNA): TGCAGCGTCGGACAGTTTAACGAAGAGACCCAGTACTTC.